This T cell receptor beta chain was identified during a study of neurological immune-mediated disorders. TCRdb itself ran the 5' RACE reads through MiXCR, one entry per CDR3 protein. The sample yields roughly 57,000 distinct CDR3 sequences, roughly 8.8% seen once. This clonotype was recorded a few times. Sample time point: longitudinal time-point 3. CDR1 and CDR2 from the germline V gene are ENHRY and SYGVKD. V lost 6 bases and J 3 bases, leaving 9 bases between the germline ends. CDR3 length: 12 residues. Material: PBMCs. The V call is TRBV10-3, the J call TRBJ2-7; a weak D match, TRBD1 (6 bases). This clonotype was obtained from a woman aged 35 to 49 in good health. The CDR3 is CAIRETGYEQYF. CDR3 DNA: TGTGCCATCAGGGAGACAGGCTACGAGCAGTACTTC.